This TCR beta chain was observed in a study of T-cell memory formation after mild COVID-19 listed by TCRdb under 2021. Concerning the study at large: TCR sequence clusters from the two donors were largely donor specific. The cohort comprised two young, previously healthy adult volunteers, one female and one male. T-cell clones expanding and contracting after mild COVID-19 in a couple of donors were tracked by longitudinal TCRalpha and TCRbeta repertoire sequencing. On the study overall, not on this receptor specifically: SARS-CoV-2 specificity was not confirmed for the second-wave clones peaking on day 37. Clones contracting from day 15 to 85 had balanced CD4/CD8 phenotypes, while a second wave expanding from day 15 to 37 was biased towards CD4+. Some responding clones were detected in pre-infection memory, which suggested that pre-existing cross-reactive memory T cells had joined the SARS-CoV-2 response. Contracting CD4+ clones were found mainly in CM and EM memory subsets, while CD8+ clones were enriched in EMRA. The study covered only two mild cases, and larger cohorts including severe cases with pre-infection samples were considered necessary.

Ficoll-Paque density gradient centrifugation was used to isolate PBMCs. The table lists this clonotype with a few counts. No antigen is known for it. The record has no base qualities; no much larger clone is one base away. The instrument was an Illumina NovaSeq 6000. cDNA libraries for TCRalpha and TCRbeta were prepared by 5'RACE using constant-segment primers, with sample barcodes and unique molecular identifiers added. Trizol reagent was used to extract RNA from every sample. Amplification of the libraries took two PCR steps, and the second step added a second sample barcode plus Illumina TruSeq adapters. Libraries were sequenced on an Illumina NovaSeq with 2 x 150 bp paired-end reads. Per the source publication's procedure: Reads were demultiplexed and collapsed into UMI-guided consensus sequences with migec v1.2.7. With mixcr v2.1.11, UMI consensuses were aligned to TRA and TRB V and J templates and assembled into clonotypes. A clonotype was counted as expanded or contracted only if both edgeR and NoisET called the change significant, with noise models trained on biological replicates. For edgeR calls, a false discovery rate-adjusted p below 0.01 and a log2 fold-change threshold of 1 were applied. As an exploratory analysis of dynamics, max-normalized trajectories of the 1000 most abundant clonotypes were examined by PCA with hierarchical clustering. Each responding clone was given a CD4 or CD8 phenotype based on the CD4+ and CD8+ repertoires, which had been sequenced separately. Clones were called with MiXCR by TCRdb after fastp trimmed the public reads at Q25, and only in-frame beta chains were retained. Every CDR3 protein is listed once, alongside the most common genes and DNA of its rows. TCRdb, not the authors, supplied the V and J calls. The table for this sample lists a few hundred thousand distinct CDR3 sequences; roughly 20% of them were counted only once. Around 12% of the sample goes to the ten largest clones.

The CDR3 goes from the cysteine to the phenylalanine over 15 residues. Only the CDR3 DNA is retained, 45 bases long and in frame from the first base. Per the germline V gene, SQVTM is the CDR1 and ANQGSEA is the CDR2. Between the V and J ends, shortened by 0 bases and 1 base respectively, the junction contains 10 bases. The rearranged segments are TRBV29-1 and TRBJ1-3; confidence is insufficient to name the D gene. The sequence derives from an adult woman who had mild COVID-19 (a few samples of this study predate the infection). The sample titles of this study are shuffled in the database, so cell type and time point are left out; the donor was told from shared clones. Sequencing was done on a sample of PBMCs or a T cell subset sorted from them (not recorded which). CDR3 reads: CSVEDPGQSGNTIYF. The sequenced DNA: TGCAGCGTTGAAGATCCAGGTCAATCTGGAAACACCATATATTTT.